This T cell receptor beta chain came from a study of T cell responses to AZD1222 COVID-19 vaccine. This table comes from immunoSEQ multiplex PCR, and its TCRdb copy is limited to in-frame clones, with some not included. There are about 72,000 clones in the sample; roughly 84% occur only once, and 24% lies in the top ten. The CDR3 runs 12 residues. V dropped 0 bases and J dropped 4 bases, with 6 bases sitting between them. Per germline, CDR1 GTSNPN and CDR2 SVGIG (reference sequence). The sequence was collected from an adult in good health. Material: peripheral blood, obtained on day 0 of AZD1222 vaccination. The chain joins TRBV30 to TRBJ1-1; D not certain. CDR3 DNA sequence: TGTGCCTGGAGTGTACTGGGCACTGAAGCTTTCTTT. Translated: CAWSVLGTEAFF.